The 5 T cell receptor beta chains given below trace back to one sample, sequenced in a study of response to subunit inactivated influenza vaccine. TCRdb called the RT-PCR reads again in MiXCR, with one record for every CDR3 protein. The repertoire holds fewer than 700,000 distinct CDR3 sequences, with 13% as singletons. The source was PBMCs from blood, collected more than 35 days after vaccination. The source of these receptors is a man aged 50-60 years who received an inactivated influenza vaccine.

The chain links TRBV28 to TRBJ1-2; 8 nucleotides align to TRBD1. V was clipped by 7 bases and J by 8 bases; unmatched bases: 9. The CDR3 loop spans 13 amino acids. Germline values: CDR1 MDHEN, CDR2 SYDVKM. CDR3 sequence: CASTSGQGRGYTF. The CDR3 DNA reads TGTGCCAGCACCTCTGGACAGGGAAGAGGCTACACCTTC.

This clonotype was detected only once. The junction differs from germline at one of its ends, possibly a read error. V and J are TRBV4-3 and TRBJ1-2; 7 bases fit TRBD1. The CDR3 length is 15 residues. The germline V gene encodes CDR1 LGHNA and CDR2 YSLEER. The CDR3 bases are TGCGCCAGCAGCCAGGACAGGTTTACTAACAATGGCTACACCTTC. Amino acids: CASSQDRFTNNGYTF.

This chain links TRBV12-3 or TRBV12-4 with TRBJ2-1; D may match TRBD1 or TRBD2 (5 bases each). The CDR3 has 14 amino acids. V dropped 5 bases and J dropped 6 bases, with 14 bases sitting between them. The CDR3 loop reads CASSPGTRTNEQFF. Here the CDR3 DNA reads TGTGCCAGCAGTCCTGGGACCCGCACCAATGAGCAGTTCTTC.

A few counts support this clonotype. The chain couples TRBV5-1 to TRBJ2-1; no reliable D call. CDR1 is SGHRS and CDR2 is YFSETQ in the germline V gene. Trimming stripped 1 base from V and 9 bases from J, with 8 bases between. The CDR3 has 12 amino acids. Here the CDR3 DNA reads TGCGCCAGCAGCTTGTACGCCTCTGAGCAGTTCTTC. Its protein product is CASSLYASEQFF.

This clonotype was seen only a few times. This sequence joins TRBV11-2 and TRBJ2-5; D tentatively fits TRBD1 or TRBD2 (5 bases each). Looked up from germline, CDR1 is SGHAT and CDR2 is FQNNGV. Trimming stripped 5 bases from V and 1 base from J, with 11 bases between. The CDR3 is 14 residues long. The CDR3 sequence is CASSPTGTQETQYF. CDR3 coding DNA: TGTGCCAGCAGCCCGACCGGGACCCAAGAGACCCAGTACTTC.